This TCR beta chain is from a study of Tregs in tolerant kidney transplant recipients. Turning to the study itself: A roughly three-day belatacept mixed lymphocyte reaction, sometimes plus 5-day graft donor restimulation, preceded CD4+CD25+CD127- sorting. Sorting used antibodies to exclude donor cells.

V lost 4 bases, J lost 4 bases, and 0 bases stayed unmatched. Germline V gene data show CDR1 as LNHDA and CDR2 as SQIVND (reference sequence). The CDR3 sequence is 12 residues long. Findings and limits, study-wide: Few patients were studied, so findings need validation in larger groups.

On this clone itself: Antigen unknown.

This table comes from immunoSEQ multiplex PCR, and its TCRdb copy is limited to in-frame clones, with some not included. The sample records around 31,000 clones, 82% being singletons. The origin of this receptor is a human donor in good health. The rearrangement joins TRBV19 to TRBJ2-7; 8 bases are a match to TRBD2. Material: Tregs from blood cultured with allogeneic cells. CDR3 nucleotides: TGTGCCAGTAGTAGCGGGAGGTACGAGCAGTACTTC. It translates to CASSSGRYEQYF.